Below, 18 T cell receptor beta chains from the same sample are listed, as sequenced in a study of blood T cells in healthy people across ages. Alongside a J-beta primer mix, a sample-barcoded 5' primer served in a second PCR lasting roughly 6 to 11 cycles. TCRdb reanalysed the 5' RACE reads using MiXCR and keeps one entry per CDR3 protein. Found here are 550,000 to 750,000 distinct CDR3 sequences, around a fifth of them singletons; the top ten hold 3% to 4%. Sequences were obtained from blood. These receptors were collected from a man between 65 and 80 years old in good health.

This clonotype has ten or more counts. The V and J genes are TRBV4-1 and TRBJ1-4; D call uncertain. Trimming pared 2 bases from V and 3 bases from J, leaving 7 bases between. The CDR3 is made up of 14 amino acids. The germline gives CDR1 MGHRA, CDR2 YSYEKL. The CDR3 reads CASSQLGPNEKLFF. Here the CDR3 DNA reads TGCGCCAGCAGCCAATTAGGACCTAATGAAAAACTGTTTTTT.

This clonotype has only a few counts. The J gene is TRBJ2-5, the V gene TRBV12-3 or TRBV12-4; D tentatively fits TRBD1 or TRBD2 (5 bases each). Deletions cut 5 bases from V and 2 bases from J, with 18 bases between. The CDR3 loop spans 16 amino acids. For the CDR3, the DNA is TGTGCCAGCAGTGGGGACGGGCGCGGGTCTCAAGAGACCCAGTACTTC. It yields the protein CASSGDGRGSQETQYF.

This chain joins TRBV2 and TRBJ2-1, with 8 bases that match TRBD1. CDR1 SNHLY and CDR2 FYNNEI come from the germline V gene. Trimming took 2 bases from V and 8 from J; bases not matched to a gene: 8. The CDR3 is made up of 15 amino acids. The CDR3: CASSESGQGTHEQFF. CDR3 sequence (DNA): TGTGCCAGCAGTGAAAGTGGACAGGGAACGCATGAGCAGTTCTTC.

The V gene is TRBV20-1, the J gene TRBJ2-5; D uncertain. This CDR3 spans 11 amino acids. V was shortened by 3 bases and J by 5 bases, with 7 bases between the two germline ends. Germline CDR1 is DFQATT and CDR2 is SNEGSKA (reference sequence). In nucleotides, the CDR3 is TGCAGTGCTAGCGCCTGGGAGACCCAGTACTTC. As protein: CSASAWETQYF.

The V gene is TRBV6-2 or TRBV6-3, the J gene TRBJ1-1; TRBD1 is a possible D gene (5 bases). Trimming removed 2 bases at V and 1 base at J, with 8 bases between. Looked up from germline, CDR1 is MNHEY and CDR2 is SVGEGT. The length of the CDR3 is 14 residues. CDR3 DNA: TGTGCCAGCAGTTACCTGACAGAGAACACTGAAGCTTTCTTT. As protein: CASSYLTENTEAFF.

There are a few counts of this clonotype. The CDR3, as DNA: TGCGCCAGCAGCCAAGACCCCGGGGCAGAAAATGAGCAGTTCTTC. It translates to CASSQDPGAENEQFF. The chain uses TRBV4-1 and TRBJ2-7; D may match TRBD1 or TRBD2 (5 bases each). The J call may not be correct, given that the DNA end is closer to TRBJ2-1. The CDR3 spans 15 residues. The germline CDR1 and CDR2 sequences are MGHRA and YSYEKL.

The chain couples TRBV5-1 to TRBJ2-5; 10 bases are a match to TRBD2. V trimming: 2 bases; J trimming: 1 base; junction bases outside the gene matches: 5. From germline, CDR1 is SGHRS and CDR2 YFSETQ. The CDR3 contains 16 residues. CDR3 DNA: TGCGCCAGCAGCTTCGGACTAGCGGAATCCCAAGAGACCCAGTACTTC. Protein: CASSFGLAESQETQYF.

This clonotype was seen at least ten times. The V gene is TRBV20-1, the J gene TRBJ2-5, with TRBD2 matching 12 bases. The J call may be incorrect, as the DNA end agrees better with TRBJ2-1. In germline, CDR1 is DFQATT, CDR2 SNEGSKA (reference sequence). The CDR3 contains 17 residues. The CDR3 nucleotides read TGCAGTGCTAGAGCCCGGCGGGGACTAGCGGGTCTAGGGGAGCAGTTCTTC. Protein: CSARARRGLAGLGEQFF.

The chain employs TRBV7-2 and TRBJ2-5, with 14 positions matching TRBD2. This CDR3 contains 16 residues. The germline V gene has CDR1 SGHTA and CDR2 FQGNSA. The V gene end was trimmed by 5 bases and the J gene end by 3 bases; junction bases not matched to a gene: 5. The DNA of the CDR3 is TGTGCCAGCAGCCCCATGGGACTAGCGGGAGAAGAGACCCAGTACTTC. Its protein is CASSPMGLAGEETQYF.

The rearrangement uses TRBV20-1 and TRBJ2-5; D might be TRBD2 (6 bases). The V end was cut by 5 bases, the J end by 3 bases, with 28 bases between. CDR1 and CDR2 from the germline V gene are DFQATT and SNEGSKA (reference sequence). This CDR3 region has 18 residues. CDR3 residues: CSAPGFADVKEGKETQYF. The CDR3 DNA reads TGCAGTGCTCCCGGCTTTGCAGACGTTAAGGAGGGGAAAGAGACCCAGTACTTC.

A note on this clonotype: A much larger clone lies one base from this, so it may be a read error. V gene TRBV5-5 combines with J gene TRBJ2-1; 8 bases agree with TRBD2. The tail of the sequence fits TRBJ2-7 better, so the J call may be wrong. The CDR3 length is 13 residues. Germline-derived CDR1 and CDR2 are SGHKS and YYEKEE (reference sequence). This CDR3 is CASSSSGGFEQYF. The CDR3 bases are TGTGCCAGCAGCTCCAGCGGGGGTTTCGAGCAGTACTTC.

This clonotype was seen more than once but under ten times. The J gene is TRBJ2-5, the V gene TRBV9, with 7 positions matching TRBD2. The CDR3 runs to 17 residues. The J segment lost 2 bases and the V segment lost 4 bases, leaving 14 bases of the junction unmatched. CDR1 SGDLS and CDR2 YYNGEE come from the germline V gene. The CDR3 region is CASSWSSGGSDQETQYF. The DNA for the CDR3 is TGTGCCAGCAGCTGGAGTTCCGGCGGGAGTGATCAAGAGACCCAGTACTTC.

This clonotype turned up a few times. V and J are TRBV6-6 and TRBJ2-2, with a weak D call TRBD1 (5 bases). Per the germline V gene, CDR1 is MNHNY and CDR2 is SVGAGI (reference sequence). The CDR3 covers 17 residues. Trimming left V 0 bases short and J 4 bases short, with 15 bases between. The CDR3 loop reads CASSYSMLGRATGELFF. For the CDR3, the DNA is TGTGCCAGCAGTTACTCAATGCTAGGCAGGGCCACCGGGGAGCTGTTTTTT.

V gene TRBV6-2 or TRBV6-3 combines with J gene TRBJ2-5; 7 bases align to TRBD2. Germline CDR1 is MNHEY and CDR2 is SVGEGT. The trim removed 8 bases at V and 3 bases at J, leaving 6 bases unmatched. The CDR3 totals 13 residues. The CDR3 loop is CASGGLGKETQYF. CDR3 coding DNA: TGTGCCAGCGGCGGACTAGGAAAAGAGACCCAGTACTTC.

This clonotype has only a few counts. V and J are TRBV7-2 and TRBJ2-5; the D gene could be TRBD1 or TRBD2 (5 bases each). V shed 4 bases and J shed 9 bases, with 15 bases lying between them. CDR3 length: 13 amino acids. Germline V gives CDR1 SGHTA, CDR2 FQGNSA. The CDR3 nucleotides read TGTGCCAGCAGCTCATGGTCATCGGGGCCCCAGTACTTC. Its protein is CASSSWSSGPQYF.

V gene TRBV20-1 combines with J gene TRBJ2-7; 11 bases agree with TRBD2. The CDR3 has 13 amino acids. With V trimmed by 8 bases and J by 1 base, 4 bases remained unmatched. The V gene's germline CDR1 is DFQATT and CDR2 SNEGSKA (reference sequence). CDR3 coding DNA: TGCAGTAAGACTAGCGGGATTTCCTACGAGCAGTACTTC. As protein: CSKTSGISYEQYF.

This clonotype was seen only a few times. J is TRBJ1-5 and V is TRBV20-1, with a possible D match to TRBD1 (5 bases). This CDR3 spans 12 amino acids. The germline CDR1 and CDR2 sequences are DFQATT and SNEGSKA (reference sequence). V shed 5 bases and J shed 4 bases, with 9 bases lying between them. The CDR3 reads CSASDTNQPQHF. The CDR3, as DNA: TGCAGTGCTTCGGACACGAATCAGCCCCAGCATTTT.

The CDR3 reads CASSLRASSDEQFF. The CDR3 region has the DNA TGTGCCAGCAGCTTACGGGCTAGCTCGGATGAGCAGTTCTTC. This chain links TRBV7-9 with TRBJ2-5; the D gene is possibly TRBD2 (5 bases). The J call may be wrong; the DNA end is better matched by TRBJ2-1. CDR3 length: 14 amino acids. The germline V gene encodes CDR1 SEHNR and CDR2 FQNEAQ (reference sequence).